The T cell receptor (beta chain) described here comes from a study of cytomegalovirus exposure and HLA in healthy donors. Looked up from germline, CDR1 is GTSNPN and CDR2 is SVGIG (reference sequence). V was clipped by 3 bases and J by 7 bases, with 18 bases between them. This CDR3 region has 14 residues. Primers included in the PCR were 60 Vbeta and 13 Jbeta primers. Measured with immunoSEQ multiplex PCR; TCRdb has only the in-frame clones, and not every one. The sample consists of about 160,000 clones, 75% to 90% of them appearing once. The sequence was collected from a boy younger than 10 in good health and CMV-seronegative. Sequencing was carried out using PBMCs. The chain is built from TRBV30 and TRBJ1-2; possibly TRBD1 for D (5 bases). This chain's CDR3 is CAWRLDSPSGGYTF. CDR3 DNA: TGTGCCTGGAGGCTCGACAGCCCTTCGGGTGGCTACACCTTC. The full variable domain, in which reference TRBV30 and TRBJ1-2 provide the parts outside the CDR3, is SQTIHQWPATLVQPVGSPLSLECTVEGTSNPNLYWYRQAAGRGLQLLFYSVGIGQISSEVPQNLSASRPQDRQFILSSKKLLLSDSGFYLCAWRLDSPSGGYTFGSGTRLTVV.